The 27 T cell receptor beta chains reported below all come from one sample, sequenced in a study of blood T cell repertoires in COVID-19. Libraries were prepared by immunoSEQ multiplex PCR; TCRdb keeps only in-frame clonotypes and omits some of them. The sample holds 15,000 to 20,000 clones, 65% to 90% seen once. The sequenced sample was peripheral blood. These receptors all come from an elderly man with acute or convalescent COVID-19.

The V call is TRBV6-2 or TRBV6-3, the J call TRBJ1-6; D is perhaps TRBD1 (6 bases). The CDR3 has 14 amino acids. The V and J ends lost 0 bases and 10 bases respectively, with 10 bases between them. Per germline, CDR1 MNHEY and CDR2 SVGEGT. Written as DNA, the CDR3 is TGTGCCAGCAGTTACTCCTGGGACAAATCACCCCTCCACTTT. Translating it yields CASSYSWDKSPLHF.

This chain connects TRBV27 to TRBJ1-5; 8 nucleotides align to TRBD1. CDR3 size: 14 residues. V lost 6 bases, J lost 5 bases, and 6 bases stayed unmatched. Germline V gene data show CDR1 as MNHEY and CDR2 as SMNVEV (reference sequence). CDR3 residues: CASSPQGAYQPQHF. CDR3 in DNA: TGTGCCAGCAGCCCTCAGGGGGCATATCAGCCCCAGCATTTT.

The chain uses TRBV28 and TRBJ2-7; TRBD1 is a possible D gene (6 bases). Germline CDR1 is MDHEN and CDR2 is SYDVKM. The ends were cut back, 7 bases at V and 8 bases at J, with 27 bases in the middle. The CDR3 is 16 residues long. The CDR3: CASTRSGGQHDLKQYF. CDR3 in DNA: TGTGCCAGCACCCGGTCTGGAGGACAGCACGACTTGAAGCAGTACTTC.

A remark on this clone: This sample includes further DNA sequences coding for the same CDR3. The chain recombines TRBV7-2 with TRBJ2-3, with D uncertain. The germline gives CDR1 SGHTA, CDR2 FQGNSA. This CDR3 has 17 residues. The V end was cut by 0 bases, the J end by 5 bases, with 18 bases between. The CDR3 DNA reads TGTGCCAGCAGCTTAGCGTGGGTAGCCCGATTGGGAGATACGCAGTATTTT. Amino acids: CASSLAWVARLGDTQYF. The full variable domain, its missing parts supplied by reference TRBV7-2 and TRBJ2-3, is GAGVSQSPSNKVTEKGKDVELRCDPISGHTALYWYRQSLGQGLEFLIYFQGNSAPDKSGLPSDRFSAERTGGSVSTLTIQRTQQEDSAVYLCASSLAWVARLGDTQYFGPGTRLTVL.

The chain uses TRBV7-8 and TRBJ2-3; 12 nucleotides line up with TRBD2. CDR3 length: 18 residues. Germline lookup yields CDR1 SGHVS and CDR2 FQNEAQ. Trimming took 1 base from V and 0 from J; bases not matched to a gene: 5. In nucleotides, the CDR3 is TGTGCCAGCAGCTTAGGACTAGCGGGGGCCCCTAGCACAGATACGCAGTATTTT. This codes for CASSLGLAGAPSTDTQYF. Drawing the rest from reference TRBV7-8 and TRBJ2-3, the complete variable domain is GAGVSQSPRYKVAKRGQDVALRCDPISGHVSLFWYQQALGQGPEFLTYFQNEAQLDKSGLPSDRFFAERPEGSVSTLKIQRTQQEDSAVYLCASSLGLAGAPSTDTQYFGPGTRLTVL.

This chain joins TRBV11-3 and TRBJ2-2; D not resolved. V lost 2 bases and J 6 bases, leaving 7 bases between the germline ends. The germline V gene encodes CDR1 SGHNT and CDR2 YENEEA. This CDR3 spans 13 amino acids. This CDR3 reads CASSLRGPGELFF. CDR3 DNA sequence: TGTGCCAGCAGCTTACGCGGTCCCGGGGAGCTGTTTTTT.

The V gene is TRBV18, the J gene TRBJ2-5, with 7 bases identical to TRBD1. The J segment lost 3 bases and the V segment lost 4 bases, leaving 8 bases of the junction unmatched. The CDR3 spans 15 residues. From germline, CDR1 is KGHSH and CDR2 LQKENI. CDR3 protein: CASSLSHQGEETQYF. In nucleotides, the CDR3 is TGTGCCAGCTCACTCTCTCATCAGGGGGAAGAGACCCAGTACTTC.

This clone was observed a few times. This rearrangement joins TRBV5-1 to TRBJ2-7; D unclear. Germline CDR1 reads SGHRS; CDR2 reads YFSETQ. This CDR3 has 13 amino acids. Trimming cost V 2 bases and J 10 bases, with 16 bases left between them. The CDR3 DNA is TGCGCCAGCAGCTTAAATGCACAGTCCCCTCAGTACTTC. It is translated as CASSLNAQSPQYF.

A few counts support this clone. The chain links TRBV19 to TRBJ1-1, with 7 bases identical to TRBD1. CDR1 and CDR2 (germline): LNHDA, SQIVND (reference sequence). The CDR3 runs to 13 residues. With 4 bases clipped from V and 4 bases from J, the junction kept 3 bases outside the gene matches. The CDR3 DNA is TGTGCCAGTAGTACCCAGGGGGGCACTGAAGCTTTCTTT. It specifies CASSTQGGTEAFF.

This clone was observed a single time. V usage is TRBV4-1 and J usage is TRBJ1-4, with D perhaps matching TRBD1 (5 bases). The CDR3 is 17 residues long. V lost 1 base, J lost 5 bases, and 17 bases lay in between. CDR1 and CDR2 from the germline V gene are MGHRA and YSYEKL. CDR3 sequence reads: CASSQGAATGDNEKLFF. CDR3 coding DNA: TGCGCCAGCAGCCAAGGGGCGGCCACAGGCGACAATGAAAAACTGTTTTTT.

The genes are TRBV20-1 and TRBJ2-3; no firm D call. CDR1 and CDR2 from the germline V gene are DFQATT and SNEGSKA (reference sequence). The CDR3 runs to 11 residues. V lost 4 bases and J lost 6, with 8 bases in between. The CDR3 reads CSATRSDTQYF. The CDR3 DNA reads TGCAGTGCTACCCGGTCCGATACGCAGTATTTT.

This clone has a handful of counts. The chain links TRBV29-1 to TRBJ1-4, with D maybe TRBD1 (5 bases). Trimming shortened V by 5 bases and J by 0 bases, and 13 bases separated the two germline ends. The length of the CDR3 is 15 residues. Germline loops: CDR1 SQVTM, CDR2 ANQGSEA. CDR3 in amino acids: CSVRLSGATNEKLFF. The DNA of the CDR3 is TGCAGCGTTCGACTTTCGGGGGCAACTAATGAAAAACTGTTTTTT.

The rearrangement links TRBV9 to TRBJ2-2; TRBD2 aligns across 13 bases. Germline V CDR1 and CDR2: SGDLS, YYNGEE. The CDR3 totals 17 residues. With 3 bases clipped from V and 8 bases from J, the junction kept 10 bases outside the gene matches. The CDR3 DNA reads as TGTGCCAGCAGCGCCGGGACGGGACTAGCGGGGTTAGGGGAGCTGTTTTTT. It encodes CASSAGTGLAGLGELFF.

V and J are TRBV6-2 or TRBV6-3 and TRBJ2-1; the D is unclear. With 6 bases removed from V and 3 bases from J, the gap between germline ends came to 12 bases. The CDR3 loop spans 14 amino acids. The germline gives CDR1 MNHEY, CDR2 SVGEGT. CDR3 sequence: CASSHDSFYNEQFF. The CDR3 DNA reads as TGTGCCAGCAGCCACGATAGTTTCTACAATGAGCAGTTCTTC.

V and J are TRBV7-2 and TRBJ1-2, with D hard to call. V gave up 1 base and J gave up 8 bases, with 14 bases separating them. The CDR3 is made up of 14 amino acids. The germline V gene has CDR1 SGHTA and CDR2 FQGNSA. The CDR3 DNA reads TGTGCCAGCAGCTTAGGTGGGGTACGAGGGGGCTACACCTTC. It is translated as CASSLGGVRGGYTF.

This clone was observed a few times. The chain recombines TRBV2 with TRBJ1-5; the D is unclear. This CDR3 region has 13 residues. With 3 bases removed from V and 5 bases from J, the gap between germline ends came to 8 bases. In germline, CDR1 is SNHLY, CDR2 FYNNEI. The CDR3 region is CASSESGYQPQHF. CDR3 nucleotide sequence: TGTGCCAGCAGTGAGTCCGGTTATCAGCCCCAGCATTTT.

The chain links TRBV9 to TRBJ2-1; 8 bases agree with TRBD2. The V gene end was trimmed by 0 bases and the J gene end by 2 bases; junction bases not matched to a gene: 7. Germline V CDR1 and CDR2: SGDLS, YYNGEE. This CDR3 region has 17 residues. The CDR3 here is CASSVDGLAGPYNEQFF. For the CDR3, the DNA is TGTGCCAGCAGCGTAGATGGGCTAGCGGGTCCCTACAATGAGCAGTTCTTC.

V and J are TRBV6-5 and TRBJ1-6, with D maybe TRBD1 (6 bases). Germline CDR1 MNHEY, CDR2 SVGAGI. V lost 6 bases and J 7 bases, leaving 16 bases between the germline ends. This CDR3 is built from 15 residues. The CDR3 loop is CASRSDSTTNSPLHF. The CDR3 region has the DNA TGTGCCAGCAGATCGGACAGCACAACCAATTCACCCCTCCACTTT.

The chain recombines TRBV4-3 with TRBJ2-2; 7 bases map to TRBD2. The ends lost 9 bases at V and 4 bases at J; junction bases unmatched: 11. Germline CDR1 LGHNA, CDR2 YSLEER. CDR3 length: 15 residues. CDR3 DNA: TGCGCCAGTTCATCCGGGACTACTATCACCGGGGAGCTGTTTTTT. It yields the protein CASSSGTTITGELFF.

The genes are TRBV6-2 or TRBV6-3 and TRBJ1-2; 7 nucleotides agree with TRBD1. Looked up from germline, CDR1 is MNHEY and CDR2 is SVGEGT. Losses at the gene ends were 2 bases for V and 4 bases for J; bases not matched to a gene: 7. The CDR3 has 15 residues. CDR3 in DNA: TGTGCCAGCAGTTACGGTTCGACAGGGATCTATGGCTACACCTTC. This gives the protein CASSYGSTGIYGYTF.

This clone has more than one count but fewer than ten. V and J are TRBV5-1 and TRBJ1-1, with D perhaps TRBD1 (6 bases). Looked up from germline, CDR1 is SGHRS and CDR2 is YFSETQ. The CDR3 has 14 amino acids. V was shortened by 1 base and J by 4 bases, with 11 bases between the two germline ends. Here the CDR3 DNA reads TGCGCCAGCAGCTTGACGGCAGGGGTCACTGAAGCTTTCTTT. Translating gives CASSLTAGVTEAFF.

The chain carries TRBV13 and TRBJ2-7; TRBD1 aligns across 8 bases. The junction had 6 bases not matched to a gene; V was cut back by 0 bases and J by 2 bases. This CDR3 contains 16 residues. CDR1 and CDR2 (germline): PRHDT, FYEKMQ (reference sequence). Written as DNA, the CDR3 is TGTGCCAGCAGCTTAGGCCGCGAGACAGGGGCCTACGAGCAGTACTTC. Translation gives CASSLGRETGAYEQYF.

The chain combines TRBV18 with TRBJ1-1, with TRBD1 matching 7 bases. With V trimmed by 5 bases and J by 1 base, 7 bases remained unmatched. Germline CDR1 KGHSH, CDR2 LQKENI. The length of the CDR3 is 15 residues. DNA for the CDR3: TGTGCCAGCTCAGCCTGGGGACAGAAGAACACTGAAGCTTTCTTT. As protein: CASSAWGQKNTEAFF.

The chain links TRBV7-3 to TRBJ1-1, with TRBD1 matching 8 bases. Germline V gene lookup returns CDR1 SGHTA and CDR2 FQGTGA. The CDR3 has 15 amino acids. V dropped 4 bases and J dropped 5; count of bases not matched to a gene: 9. CDR3 DNA sequence: TGTGCCAGCAGCTCCGGACAGGGAATGATTACTGAAGCTTTCTTT. Translated: CASSSGQGMITEAFF.

This rearrangement joins TRBV2 to TRBJ1-6; D remains ambiguous. With 3 bases removed from V and 7 bases from J, the gap between germline ends came to 10 bases. The length of the CDR3 is 14 residues. The germline gives CDR1 SNHLY, CDR2 FYNNEI. The CDR3 DNA follows: TGTGCCAGCAGTGATGGGCAGCTCAATTCACCCCTCCACTTT. This gives the protein CASSDGQLNSPLHF.

CDR3: CASSGNLAGADTQYF. Written as DNA, the CDR3 is TGTGCCAGCAGCGGGAATCTAGCGGGGGCAGATACGCAGTATTTT. The J gene is TRBJ2-3, the V gene TRBV3-1 (or the pseudogene TRBV3-2), with 10 bases aligning to TRBD2. The CDR3 contains 15 residues. Germline V gene lookup returns CDR1 LGHDT and CDR2 YNNKEL (reference sequence). Losses at the gene ends were 5 bases for V and 4 bases for J; bases not matched to a gene: 6.

The chain employs TRBV19 and TRBJ1-2; D is ambiguous. Germline CDR1 LNHDA, CDR2 SQIVND (reference sequence). CDR3 length equals 15 residues. The V end lost 6 bases, the J end lost 2 bases, and 16 bases lay between the germline ends. Written as DNA, the CDR3 is TGTGCCAGTAGATCCCCCGACACGGCCAACTATGGCTACACCTTC. Its protein is CASRSPDTANYGYTF.